This TCR beta chain was recovered during a study of OX40 agonist ivuxolimab in advanced cancers. As for the study in general: An agonistic anti-OX40 (CD134) antibody, ivuxolimab, was used to treat the patients.

TCRdb's copy holds only in-frame clones and misses some; the assay was immunoSEQ multiplex PCR. The sample lists 9,500 to 10,000 clones, about 90% occurring once. The receptor was derived from an adult with an advanced solid tumor such as melanoma, head and neck, liver or kidney cancer. The sample in question was CD4+ or CD8+ T cells sorted from blood, obtained in a trial of the OX40 agonist ivuxolimab.

The DNA for the CDR3 is TGTGCCAGCAGCTTGGATCGTCGCTCTGGAAACACCATATATTTT. Translated, it gives CASSLDRRSGNTIYF. V gene TRBV5-4 combines with J gene TRBJ1-3; no clear D. The CDR3 has 15 residues. V was cut by 0 bases and J by 0 bases, with 7 bases left in between. CDR1 and CDR2 (germline): SGHNT, YYREEE (reference sequence).